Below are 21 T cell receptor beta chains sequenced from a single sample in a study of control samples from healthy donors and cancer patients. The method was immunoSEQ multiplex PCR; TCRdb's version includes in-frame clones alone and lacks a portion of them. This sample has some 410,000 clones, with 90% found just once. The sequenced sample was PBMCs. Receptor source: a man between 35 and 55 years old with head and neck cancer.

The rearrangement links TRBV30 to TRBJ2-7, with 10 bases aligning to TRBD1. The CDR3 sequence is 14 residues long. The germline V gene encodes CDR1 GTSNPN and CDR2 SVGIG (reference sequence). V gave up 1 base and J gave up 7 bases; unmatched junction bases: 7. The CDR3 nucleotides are TGTGCCTGGAGTGGGACAGGGGGGTTCGAGGAGCAGTACTTC. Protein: CAWSGTGGFEEQYF.

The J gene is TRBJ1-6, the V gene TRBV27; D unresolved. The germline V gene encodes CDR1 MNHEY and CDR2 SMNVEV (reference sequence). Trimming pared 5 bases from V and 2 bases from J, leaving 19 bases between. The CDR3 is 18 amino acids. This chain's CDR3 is CASSPQLGLTTYNSPLHF. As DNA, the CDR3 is TGTGCCAGCAGTCCTCAACTAGGGCTAACCACCTATAATTCACCCCTCCACTTT.

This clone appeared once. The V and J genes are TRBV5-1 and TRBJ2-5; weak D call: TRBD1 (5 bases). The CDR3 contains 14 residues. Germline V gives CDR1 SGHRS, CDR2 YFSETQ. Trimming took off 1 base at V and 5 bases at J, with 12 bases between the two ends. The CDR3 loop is CASSLKGDRETQYF. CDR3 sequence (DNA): TGCGCCAGCAGCTTGAAAGGGGATAGGGAGACCCAGTACTTC. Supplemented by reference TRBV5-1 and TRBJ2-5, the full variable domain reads KAGVTQTPRYLIKTRGQQVTLSCSPISGHRSVSWYQQTPGQGLQFLFEYFSETQRNKGNFPGRFSGRQFSNSRSEMNVSTLELGDSALYLCASSLKGDRETQYFGPGTRLLVL.

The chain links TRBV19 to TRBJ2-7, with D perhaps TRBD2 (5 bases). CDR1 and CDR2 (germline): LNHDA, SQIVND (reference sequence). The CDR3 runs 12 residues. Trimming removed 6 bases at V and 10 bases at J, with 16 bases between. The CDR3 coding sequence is TGTGCCAGTAGCCCTACGACGGGGTTACAGTACTTC. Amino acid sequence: CASSPTTGLQYF. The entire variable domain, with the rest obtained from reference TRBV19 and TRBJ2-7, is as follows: DGGITQSPKYLFRKEGQNVTLSCEQNLNHDAMYWYRQDPGQGLRLIYYSQIVNDFQKGDIAEGYSVSREKKESFPLTVTSAQKNPTAFYLCASSPTTGLQYFGPGTRLTVT.

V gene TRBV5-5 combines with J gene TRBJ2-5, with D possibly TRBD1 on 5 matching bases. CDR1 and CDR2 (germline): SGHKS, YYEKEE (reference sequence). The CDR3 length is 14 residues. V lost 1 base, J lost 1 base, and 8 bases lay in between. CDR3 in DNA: TGTGCCAGCAGCTTGAGGGGTCCCCAAGAGACCCAGTACTTC. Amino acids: CASSLRGPQETQYF.

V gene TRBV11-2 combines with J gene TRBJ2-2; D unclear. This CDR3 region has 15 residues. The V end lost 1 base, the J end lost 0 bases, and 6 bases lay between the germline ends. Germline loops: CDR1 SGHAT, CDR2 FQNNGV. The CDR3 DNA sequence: TGTGCCAGCAGCTTAGCCCGTGCGAACACCGGGGAGCTGTTTTTT. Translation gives CASSLARANTGELFF.

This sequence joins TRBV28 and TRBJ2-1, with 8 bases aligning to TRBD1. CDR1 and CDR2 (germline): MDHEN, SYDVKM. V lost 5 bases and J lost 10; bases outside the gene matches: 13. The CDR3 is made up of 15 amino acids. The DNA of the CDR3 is TGTGCCAGCAGTATACCGGGACAGGCTTTGGGGGAGCAGTTCTTC. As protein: CASSIPGQALGEQFF.

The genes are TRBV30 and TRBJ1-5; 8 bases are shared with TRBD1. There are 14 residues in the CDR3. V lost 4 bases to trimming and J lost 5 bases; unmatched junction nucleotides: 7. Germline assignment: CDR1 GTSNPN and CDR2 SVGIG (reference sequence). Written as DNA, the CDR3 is TGTGCCTGGAACAGGGGGGGTGAGGATCAGCCCCAGCATTTT. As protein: CAWNRGGEDQPQHF.

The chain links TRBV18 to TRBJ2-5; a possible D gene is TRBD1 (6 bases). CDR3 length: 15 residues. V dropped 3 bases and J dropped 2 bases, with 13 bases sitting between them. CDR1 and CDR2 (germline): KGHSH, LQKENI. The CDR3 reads CASSPQHTGQETQYF. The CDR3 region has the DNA TGTGCCAGCTCACCGCAACATACAGGGCAAGAGACCCAGTACTTC.

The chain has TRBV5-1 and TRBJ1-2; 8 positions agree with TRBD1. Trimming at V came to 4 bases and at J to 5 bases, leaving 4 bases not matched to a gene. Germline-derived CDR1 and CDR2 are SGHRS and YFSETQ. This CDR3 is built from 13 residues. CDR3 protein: CASSPGTGYGYTF. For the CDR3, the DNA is TGCGCCAGCAGCCCCGGGACAGGATATGGCTACACCTTC.

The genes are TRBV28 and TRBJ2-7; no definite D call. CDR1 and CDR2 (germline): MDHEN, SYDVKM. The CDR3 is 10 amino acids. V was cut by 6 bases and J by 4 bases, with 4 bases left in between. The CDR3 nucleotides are TGTGCCAGCAGGGAGTACGAGCAGTACTTC. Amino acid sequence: CASREYEQYF.

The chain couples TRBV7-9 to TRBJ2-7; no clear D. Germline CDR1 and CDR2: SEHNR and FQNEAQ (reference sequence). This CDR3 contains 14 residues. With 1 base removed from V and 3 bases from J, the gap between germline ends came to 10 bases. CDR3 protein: CASSLGLGGYEQYF. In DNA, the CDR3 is TGTGCCAGCAGCTTAGGGCTCGGCGGCTACGAGCAGTACTTC.

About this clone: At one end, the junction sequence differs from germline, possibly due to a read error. The CDR3 nucleotides are TGTGCCAGCAGCCTAACTTACGGGCCAGCCTACGAGCAGTACTTC. It yields the protein CASSLTYGPAYEQYF. This rearrangement joins TRBV7-3 to TRBJ2-7; D uncertain. The CDR3 loop spans 15 amino acids. Germline V gene lookup returns CDR1 SGHTA and CDR2 FQGTGA.

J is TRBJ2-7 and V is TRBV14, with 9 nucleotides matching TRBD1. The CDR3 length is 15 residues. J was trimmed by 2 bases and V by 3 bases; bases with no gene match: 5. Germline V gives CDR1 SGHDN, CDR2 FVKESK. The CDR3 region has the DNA TGTGCCAGCAGCCAGGGACAGGGTATCCCCTACGAGCAGTACTTC. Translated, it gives CASSQGQGIPYEQYF.

The CDR3 DNA is TGCAGCGTTGAAGGGAGGGGGAACTACGAGCAGTACTTC. Protein: CSVEGRGNYEQYF. The chain combines TRBV29-1 with TRBJ2-7; D might be TRBD1 or TRBD2, each matching 6 bases. V was pared by 1 base and J by 3 bases, with 10 bases between. CDR1 is SQVTM and CDR2 is ANQGSEA in the germline V gene. CDR3 size: 13 residues.

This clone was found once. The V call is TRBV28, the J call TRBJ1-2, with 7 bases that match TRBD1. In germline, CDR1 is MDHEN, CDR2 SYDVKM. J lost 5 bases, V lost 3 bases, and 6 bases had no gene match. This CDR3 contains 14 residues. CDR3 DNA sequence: TGTGCCAGCAGTTTTCCAGGGACAGCTTATGGCTACACCTTC. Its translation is CASSFPGTAYGYTF.

CDR3 region: CASSTKSGGVGSYNEQFF. As DNA, the CDR3 is TGTGCCAGTTCCACCAAATCGGGTGGGGTTGGCTCCTACAATGAGCAGTTCTTC. The genes are TRBV19 and TRBJ2-1; D is undetermined. CDR1 LNHDA and CDR2 SQIVND come from the germline V gene (reference sequence). Trimming left V 8 bases short and J 0 bases short, with 23 bases between. The CDR3 is made up of 18 amino acids.

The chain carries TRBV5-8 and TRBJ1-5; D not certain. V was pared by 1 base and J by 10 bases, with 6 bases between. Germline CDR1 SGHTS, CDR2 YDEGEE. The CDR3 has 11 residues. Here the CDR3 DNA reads TGTGCCAGCAGCTTGAGAGGACCCCAGCATTTT. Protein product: CASSLRGPQHF.

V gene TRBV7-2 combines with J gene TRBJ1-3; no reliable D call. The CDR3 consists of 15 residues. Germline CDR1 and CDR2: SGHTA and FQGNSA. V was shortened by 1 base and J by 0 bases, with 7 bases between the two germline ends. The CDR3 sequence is CASSLVTGSGNTIYF. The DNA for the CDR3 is TGTGCCAGCAGCTTAGTGACGGGCTCTGGAAACACCATATATTTT.

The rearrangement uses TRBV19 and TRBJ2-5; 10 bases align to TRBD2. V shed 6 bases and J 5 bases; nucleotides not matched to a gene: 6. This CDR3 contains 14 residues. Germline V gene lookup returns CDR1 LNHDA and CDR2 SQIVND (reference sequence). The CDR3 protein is CASRLAGGGETQYF. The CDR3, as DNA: TGTGCCAGTAGATTAGCGGGGGGCGGTGAGACCCAGTACTTC.

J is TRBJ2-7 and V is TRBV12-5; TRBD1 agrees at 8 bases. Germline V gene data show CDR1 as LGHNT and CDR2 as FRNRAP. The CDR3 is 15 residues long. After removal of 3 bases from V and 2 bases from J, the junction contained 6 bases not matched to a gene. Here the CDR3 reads CASGLRQGPPYEQYF. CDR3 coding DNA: TGTGCTAGTGGTTTAAGACAGGGGCCCCCCTACGAGCAGTACTTC.